The 2 T cell receptor beta chains listed next were all sequenced from one sample in a study of graft-versus-host responses after intestinal transplantation. These receptors' targets are unknown. The table came from immunoSEQ multiplex PCR; TCRdb's copy has only in-frame clones and leaves some out. The sample yields approximately 77,000 clones, about 88% seen once. The sequencing used unstimulated CD4+ T cells sorted from spleen or lymph node cells, collected before intestinal transplant. These receptors were taken from a human donor who received an intestinal transplant.

This rearrangement joins TRBV30 to TRBJ1-2, with D perhaps TRBD1 (5 bases). The CDR3 totals 13 residues. Germline lookup yields CDR1 GTSNPN and CDR2 SVGIG (reference sequence). V was clipped by 6 bases and J by 2 bases, with 13 bases between them. This CDR3 reads CACDRLKNYGYTF. The CDR3 DNA reads as TGTGCCTGCGACAGATTAAAAAACTATGGCTACACCTTC.

The chain joins TRBV6-1 to TRBJ1-1, with D perhaps matching TRBD1 (6 bases). Germline loops: CDR1 MNHNS, CDR2 SASEGT. The CDR3 sequence is 12 residues long. With 1 base removed from V and 7 bases from J, the gap between germline ends came to 7 bases. The DNA of the CDR3 is TGTGCCAGCAGTGAAGTGGACAGTGAAGCTTTCTTT. It translates to CASSEVDSEAFF.